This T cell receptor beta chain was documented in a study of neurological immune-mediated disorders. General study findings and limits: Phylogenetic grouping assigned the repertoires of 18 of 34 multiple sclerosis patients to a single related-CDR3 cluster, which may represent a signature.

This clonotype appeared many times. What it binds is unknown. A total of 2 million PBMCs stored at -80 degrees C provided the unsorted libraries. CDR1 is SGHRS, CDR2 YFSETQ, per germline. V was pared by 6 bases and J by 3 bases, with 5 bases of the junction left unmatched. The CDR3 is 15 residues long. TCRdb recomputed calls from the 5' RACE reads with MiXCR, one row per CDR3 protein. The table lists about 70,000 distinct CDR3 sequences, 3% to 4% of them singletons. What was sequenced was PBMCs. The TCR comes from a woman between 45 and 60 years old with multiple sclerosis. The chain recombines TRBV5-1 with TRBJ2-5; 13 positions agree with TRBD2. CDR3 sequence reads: CASTGTSGVKETQYF. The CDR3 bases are TGCGCCAGCACCGGGACTAGCGGGGTTAAAGAGACCCAGTACTTC.